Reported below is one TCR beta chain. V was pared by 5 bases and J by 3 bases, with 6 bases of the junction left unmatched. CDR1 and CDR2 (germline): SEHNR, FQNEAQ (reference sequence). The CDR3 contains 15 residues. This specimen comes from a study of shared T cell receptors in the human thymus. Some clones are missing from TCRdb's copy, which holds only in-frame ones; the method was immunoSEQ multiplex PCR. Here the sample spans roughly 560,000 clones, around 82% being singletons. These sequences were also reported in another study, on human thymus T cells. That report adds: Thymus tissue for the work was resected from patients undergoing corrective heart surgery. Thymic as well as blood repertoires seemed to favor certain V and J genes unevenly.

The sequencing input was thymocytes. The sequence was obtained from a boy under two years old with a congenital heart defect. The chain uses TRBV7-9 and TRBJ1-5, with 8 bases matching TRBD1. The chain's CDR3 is CASSGPGQDNQPQHF. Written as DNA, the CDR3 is TGTGCCAGCAGCGGACCGGGACAGGACAATCAGCCCCAGCATTTT.